A single sample is the source of the 7 T cell receptor beta chains below, sequenced in a study of cytomegalovirus exposure and HLA in healthy donors. PCR primers comprised 60 Vbeta and 13 Jbeta primers. The protocol was immunoSEQ multiplex PCR, while the TCRdb copy is restricted to in-frame clones and leaves out a portion. The repertoire holds tens of thousands of clones, with 55% to 70% as singletons. Sequenced: PBMCs. The receptors shown here come from a woman between 50 and 59 years old in good health and CMV-seropositive.

This chain connects TRBV7-2 to TRBJ1-3; D not certain. Germline V gene data show CDR1 as SGHTA and CDR2 as FQGNSA. The CDR3 loop spans 16 amino acids. Trimming took 1 base from V and 2 from J, leaving 12 bases between them. The CDR3 protein is CASSLEEGITGNTIYF. Here the CDR3 DNA reads TGTGCCAGCAGCTTAGAAGAGGGAATAACTGGAAACACCATATATTTT.

V is TRBV6-5 and J is TRBJ2-2, with D possibly TRBD1 on 6 matching bases. Germline V lookup: CDR1 MNHEY, CDR2 SVGAGI. The CDR3 extends over 13 amino acids. V lost 4 bases to trimming and J lost 6 bases, with 9 bases between them. CDR3 DNA sequence: TGTGCCAGCAGTTCGCAGGGGCCCGGGGAGCTGTTTTTT. Translating it yields CASSSQGPGELFF.

On this clone: Other DNA variants within this sample encode the same CDR3. This rearrangement joins TRBV6-5 to TRBJ2-7; TRBD2 matches at 7 bases. The V gene end was trimmed by 0 bases and the J gene end by 3 bases; junction bases not matched to a gene: 8. CDR1 MNHEY and CDR2 SVGAGI come from the germline V gene. This CDR3 is built from 16 residues. CDR3 sequence (DNA): TGTGCCAGCAGTTACTCGTACTTCGGGGGGAACTACGAGCAGTACTTC. This sequence encodes CASSYSYFGGNYEQYF.

This clone was seen once. The CDR3 protein is CASPGQGNPYEQYF. The CDR3 DNA is TGTGCCAGCCCGGGACAGGGGAACCCCTACGAGCAGTACTTC. The chain carries TRBV6-5 and TRBJ2-7, with 10 bases matching TRBD1. J gave up 2 bases and V 8 bases, and 6 bases lay outside the gene matches. CDR1 is MNHEY, CDR2 SVGAGI, per germline. This CDR3 is built from 14 residues.

This chain connects TRBV6-5 to TRBJ1-1, with unresolved D. This CDR3 is 14 amino acids long. CDR1 and CDR2 (germline): MNHEY, SVGAGI. V was trimmed by 4 bases and J by 3 bases, leaving 12 bases between them. The CDR3: CASSSVADYTEAFF. The CDR3 coding sequence is TGTGCCAGCAGTTCAGTGGCGGACTACACTGAAGCTTTCTTT.

This clone was observed a handful of times. The chain has TRBV30 and TRBJ1-6, with D uncertain. The V and J ends lost 8 bases and 0 bases respectively, with 17 bases between them. This CDR3 is 16 amino acids long. The germline CDR1 and CDR2 sequences are GTSNPN and SVGIG (reference sequence). CDR3 bases: TGTGCCCGTAGCGACGCTAGGAGCTCCTATAATTCACCCCTCCACTTT. Residues: CARSDARSSYNSPLHF.

This clone was detected once. J is TRBJ1-1 and V is TRBV11-1; TRBD1 is a possible D gene (5 bases). The CDR3 contains 12 residues. Per the germline V gene, CDR1 is SGHAT and CDR2 is FQDESV (reference sequence). V lost 4 bases and J lost 6, with 9 bases in between. CDR3 DNA sequence: TGTGCCAGCAGCTCGGGGGTTCCTGAAGCTTTCTTT. Protein: CASSSGVPEAFF.